This TCR beta chain emerged from a study of Ad26.COV2.S vaccination and SARS-CoV-2 variants. Study in general: The vaccine Ad26.COV2.S was put into the muscle once, or twice with 56 days between. Broader study findings: Substantial response breadth was reportedly seen for spike-specific CD8+ and CD4+ T cells after vaccination.

Worth noting for this clone: Its specificity is not known.

Some clones are missing from TCRdb's copy, which holds only in-frame ones; the method was immunoSEQ multiplex PCR. This sample has approximately 450,000 clones, with 90% found just once. This CDR3 has 15 residues. Trimming took 4 bases from V and 7 from J; bases not matched to a gene: 13. The germline V gene encodes CDR1 SGHVS and CDR2 FQNEAQ. Indicated treatment: over 15 received Ad26.COV2.S at low or high dose, single or two shots; about five received placebo; per-sample allocation not given. Sampling took place 63 days after the first vaccine or placebo injection. The receptor was derived from a person aged 18-65 years who received the Ad26.COV2.S COVID-19 vaccine or a placebo. The V call is TRBV7-8, the J call TRBJ2-7, with TRBD1 identical over 7 bases. The source material was peripheral blood, sampled in a trial of Ad26.COV2.S vaccine versus placebo. In DNA, the CDR3 is TGTGCCAGCAGCTACACAGGACAGGTTTTGGGAGAGCAGTACTTC. Translated: CASSYTGQVLGEQYF.